These 31 T cell receptor beta chains originate from one sample sequenced in a study of blood T cell repertoires in COVID-19. The repertoire was sequenced with immunoSEQ multiplex PCR; TCRdb's copy has only in-frame clones and lacks some. The sample has fewer than 200,000 clones, roughly 76% seen once. Sequencing used peripheral blood. These receptors all come from a woman in her forties or fifties with active or convalescent COVID-19.

Only one count was recorded for this clone. The V gene is TRBV4-2, the J gene TRBJ2-7; TRBD1 agrees at 7 bases. V lost 4 bases to trimming and J lost 0 bases; unmatched junction nucleotides: 6. The germline V gene has CDR1 LGHNA and CDR2 YNFKEQ. The CDR3 totals 15 residues. The CDR3 is CASSPGGTTSYEQYF. The CDR3 coding sequence is TGTGCCAGCAGCCCAGGGGGTACCACCTCCTACGAGCAGTACTTC.

The chain is built from TRBV14 and TRBJ1-1; unclear D gene. The CDR3 extends over 16 amino acids. CDR1 and CDR2 from the germline V gene are SGHDN and FVKESK. V dropped 3 bases and J dropped 1 base, with 15 bases sitting between them. The CDR3 DNA is TGTGCCAGCAGCCACTCTTGGTGGAGTGGGAACACTGAAGCTTTCTTT. Translated, it gives CASSHSWWSGNTEAFF. Variable domain in full (rest from reference TRBV14 and TRBJ1-1): EAGVTQFPSHSVIEKGQTVTLRCDPISGHDNLYWYRRVMGKEIKFLLHFVKESKQDESGMPNNRFLAERTGGTYSTLKVQPAELEDSGVYFCASSHSWWSGNTEAFFGQGTRLTVV.

CDR3 in amino acids: CASSIAPGTGKETQYF. The CDR3 region has the DNA TGTGCCAGTAGTATAGCCCCTGGCACAGGGAAAGAGACCCAGTACTTC. The chain employs TRBV19 and TRBJ2-5; TRBD1 is a possible D gene (6 bases). Germline assignment: CDR1 LNHDA and CDR2 SQIVND (reference sequence). The CDR3 is 16 amino acids. The germline V and J ends were trimmed by 1 base and 3 bases, with 15 bases remaining between them.

The chain carries TRBV9 and TRBJ1-2, with unresolved D. The CDR3 runs 12 residues. Trimming cost V 4 bases and J 4 bases, with 8 bases left between them. Germline CDR1 reads SGDLS; CDR2 reads YYNGEE. Written as DNA, the CDR3 is TGTGCCAGCAGCCCCTCCAGCTATGGCTACACCTTC. Translated, it gives CASSPSSYGYTF.

This clone has a single count. The V and J genes are TRBV7-3 and TRBJ1-2; D perhaps matches TRBD1 (6 bases). In germline, CDR1 is SGHTA, CDR2 FQGTGA. Trimming took off 5 bases at V and 2 bases at J, with 9 bases between the two ends. The CDR3 is 13 residues long. The CDR3 sequence: CASSLQGNYGYTF. CDR3 nucleotides: TGTGCCAGCAGCCTTCAGGGGAACTATGGCTACACCTTC.

The chain is built from TRBV4-3 and TRBJ1-4; tentatively, D is TRBD1 (6 bases). Trimming removed 1 base at V and 8 bases at J, with 14 bases between. Germline loops: CDR1 LGHNA, CDR2 YSLEER. The CDR3 totals 15 residues. The CDR3 nucleotides are TGCGCCAGCAGCCAAGGGGCAGGGGTCGGAGAAAAACTGTTTTTT. Its translation is CASSQGAGVGEKLFF.

The chain is built from TRBV19 and TRBJ1-1; D unclear. V lost 2 bases, J lost 1 base, and 11 bases lay in between. CDR1 LNHDA and CDR2 SQIVND come from the germline V gene (reference sequence). The CDR3 consists of 15 residues. The CDR3 spells CASSINPVRNTEAFF. CDR3 bases: TGTGCCAGTAGTATAAATCCAGTCCGGAACACTGAAGCTTTCTTT.

This chain joins TRBV29-1 and TRBJ1-1; possible D gene TRBD1, 5 bases. Germline lookup yields CDR1 SQVTM and CDR2 ANQGSEA. The CDR3 loop spans 11 amino acids. V lost 8 bases to trimming and J lost 7 bases, with 14 bases between them. CDR3 in amino acids: CSPYWGGEAFF. Here the CDR3 DNA reads TGCAGCCCCTATTGGGGCGGTGAAGCTTTCTTT. The full variable domain, in which reference TRBV29-1 and TRBJ1-1 provide the parts outside the CDR3, is SAVISQKPSRDICQRGTSLTIQCQVDSQVTMMFWYRQQPGQSLTLIATANQGSEATYESGFVIDKFPISRPNLTFSTLTVSNMSPEDSSIYLCSPYWGGEAFFGQGTRLTVV.

This clone showed up just once. The chain employs TRBV6-5 and TRBJ1-1; possible D gene TRBD1, 5 bases. Germline V lookup: CDR1 MNHEY, CDR2 SVGAGI. V was trimmed by 6 bases and J by 1 base, leaving 12 bases between them. This CDR3 contains 14 residues. The CDR3 bases are TGTGCCAGCAGACCAAACGACAGGAACACTGAAGCTTTCTTT. Residues: CASRPNDRNTEAFF.

J is TRBJ2-2 and V is TRBV11-2, with 9 nucleotides matching TRBD1. The CDR3 sequence is 16 residues long. Trimming at V came to 5 bases and at J to 5 bases, leaving 9 bases not matched to a gene. Germline V gene lookup returns CDR1 SGHAT and CDR2 FQNNGV. This CDR3 is CASSDAGTGRTGELFF. The CDR3, as DNA: TGTGCCAGCAGCGATGCCGGGACAGGGAGGACCGGGGAGCTGTTTTTT.

Only a few counts were recorded for this clone. The V and J genes are TRBV7-2 and TRBJ1-2; 9 bases agree with TRBD1. This CDR3 is built from 14 residues. Germline lookup yields CDR1 SGHTA and CDR2 FQGNSA. V shed 6 bases, J shed 4 bases, and the junction held 6 bases outside the gene matches. As DNA, the CDR3 is TGTGCCAGCAGGCAGGGACAGGGAAGCTATGGCTACACCTTC. It specifies CASRQGQGSYGYTF.

The chain employs TRBV18 and TRBJ1-4; D may be TRBD1 (5 bases). Germline V CDR1 and CDR2: KGHSH, LQKENI. This CDR3 is built from 15 residues. V shed 2 bases and J shed 3 bases, with 10 bases lying between them. The CDR3 DNA is TGTGCCAGCTCACCATCGCAGGGCCCTAATGAAAAACTGTTTTTT. Residues: CASSPSQGPNEKLFF.

This clone has a handful of counts. This chain links TRBV19 with TRBJ2-7; tentative D call: TRBD1 (6 bases). The CDR3 is 14 residues long. Trimming cost V 0 bases and J 3 bases, with 9 bases left between them. The germline V gene has CDR1 LNHDA and CDR2 SQIVND (reference sequence). The CDR3 DNA reads TGTGCCAGTAGTATAGAGGACAGTTTCTACGAGCAGTACTTC. As protein: CASSIEDSFYEQYF.

This chain uses TRBV18 with TRBJ2-3, with a weak D call TRBD2 (6 bases). CDR1 is KGHSH and CDR2 is LQKENI in the germline V gene. The CDR3 is made up of 16 amino acids. Deletions cut 2 bases from V and 3 bases from J, with 15 bases between. This chain's CDR3 is CASSPTLQAGTDTQYF. The CDR3 nucleotides read TGTGCCAGCTCACCAACTCTACAGGCGGGGACAGATACGCAGTATTTT.

The V gene is TRBV5-1, the J gene TRBJ1-2; tentatively, D is TRBD1 (6 bases). CDR3 length: 12 amino acids. CDR1 SGHRS and CDR2 YFSETQ come from the germline V gene. The ends were cut back, 2 bases at V and 6 bases at J, with 8 bases in the middle. In DNA form, the CDR3 reads TGCGCCAGCAGCTTTGCAGGGGATGGCTACACCTTC. Translation gives CASSFAGDGYTF.

The rearrangement links TRBV6-5 to TRBJ1-3; D is ambiguous. Trimming left V 6 bases short and J 4 bases short, with 10 bases between. The CDR3 has 13 residues. Germline values: CDR1 MNHEY, CDR2 SVGAGI. The CDR3 here is CASRRNGGNTIYF. The CDR3 nucleotides are TGTGCCAGCAGGAGGAACGGGGGAAACACCATATATTTT.

The chain combines TRBV15 with TRBJ1-1; TRBD1 agrees at 8 bases. Germline V CDR1 and CDR2: LNHNV, YYDKDF (reference sequence). The CDR3 loop spans 15 amino acids. V lost 0 bases and J lost 7; bases outside the gene matches: 7. The CDR3 loop reads CATSRDRQGRGEAFF. The CDR3 DNA follows: TGTGCCACCAGCAGAGACCGACAGGGGAGGGGTGAAGCTTTCTTT.

This chain uses TRBV5-6 with TRBJ1-2, with 7 bases matching TRBD1. The V segment lost 0 bases and the J segment 1 base; nucleotides outside the gene matches: 3. The CDR3 totals 15 residues. Germline loops: CDR1 SGHDT, CDR2 YYEEEE. The CDR3 DNA follows: TGTGCCAGCAGCTTGGTTACAGGGGATAACTATGGCTACACCTTC. Amino acids: CASSLVTGDNYGYTF.

CDR3: CASSRRQGGQPQHF. The CDR3 nucleotides are TGTGCCAGCAGTAGAAGACAGGGTGGTCAGCCCCAGCATTTT. V usage is TRBV28 and J usage is TRBJ1-5; 7 bases match TRBD1. The germline CDR1 and CDR2 sequences are MDHEN and SYDVKM. With V trimmed by 5 bases and J by 6 bases, 7 bases remained unmatched. This CDR3 has 14 residues. The complete variable domain, with remaining parts taken from reference TRBV28 and TRBJ1-5, reads DVKVTQSSRYLVKRTGEKVFLECVQDMDHENMFWYRQDPGLGLRLIYFSYDVKMKEKGDIPEGYSVSREKKERFSLILESASTNQTSMYLCASSRRQGGQPQHFGDGTRLSIL.

This clone was counted a few times. The V gene is TRBV5-1, the J gene TRBJ1-1; 11 bases fit TRBD1. Trimming cost V 4 bases and J 1 base; bases outside gene matches: 6. Germline-derived CDR1 and CDR2 are SGHRS and YFSETQ. The CDR3 consists of 16 residues. CDR3 in DNA: TGCGCCAGCAGCCCCGGACAGGGGGCAGGGAACACTGAAGCTTTCTTT. It translates to CASSPGQGAGNTEAFF.

The rearrangement links TRBV19 to TRBJ1-2, with D possibly matching TRBD1 (6 bases). Trimming removed 3 bases at V and 4 bases at J, with 15 bases between. This CDR3 has 15 amino acids. Germline lookup yields CDR1 LNHDA and CDR2 SQIVND (reference sequence). The CDR3 region has the DNA TGTGCCAGTAGTATGGCCTGGGGGCAGGGCTATGGCTACACCTTC. Translated, it gives CASSMAWGQGYGYTF.

The chain couples TRBV6-1 to TRBJ1-5; TRBD1 might be the D (6 bases). This CDR3 is 17 amino acids long. In germline, CDR1 is MNHNS, CDR2 SASEGT. V gave up 1 base and J gave up 5 bases, with 18 bases separating them. This CDR3 is CASSEGYKWGRDQPQHF. The CDR3 nucleotides read TGTGCCAGCAGTGAAGGATACAAGTGGGGGCGGGATCAGCCCCAGCATTTT.

The chain uses TRBV4-1 and TRBJ2-7; weak D call: TRBD2 (7 bases). Trimming shortened V by 0 bases and J by 3 bases, and 15 bases separated the two germline ends. The CDR3 covers 16 residues. Germline assignment: CDR1 MGHRA and CDR2 YSYEKL. The CDR3 here is CASSQDGAGALYEQYF. The CDR3 DNA is TGCGCCAGCAGCCAAGATGGGGCGGGGGCCCTCTACGAGCAGTACTTC.

The rearrangement uses TRBV6-2 or TRBV6-3 and TRBJ2-7; 12 nucleotides agree with TRBD1. Germline V gene sequence: CDR1 MNHEY, CDR2 SVGEGT. After removal of 5 bases from V and 2 bases from J, the junction contained 4 bases not matched to a gene. CDR3 length equals 15 residues. Written as DNA, the CDR3 is TGTGCCAGCAGTCTCGGGACAGGGGGCGCCTACGAGCAGTACTTC. It is translated as CASSLGTGGAYEQYF.

The gene calls are TRBV7-8 and TRBJ1-1, with D unresolved. Germline loops: CDR1 SGHVS, CDR2 FQNEAQ. V was trimmed by 4 bases and J by 5 bases, leaving 11 bases between them. The CDR3 totals 13 residues. The CDR3: CASSSGPKTEAFF. The CDR3 DNA follows: TGTGCCAGCAGCTCGGGTCCTAAAACTGAAGCTTTCTTT.

V and J are TRBV18 and TRBJ1-6; a weak D match, TRBD1 (5 bases). In germline, CDR1 is KGHSH, CDR2 LQKENI. CDR3 size: 16 residues. Trimming stripped 2 bases from V and 7 bases from J, with 15 bases between. The CDR3 nucleotides are TGTGCCAGCTCACCATACGGGACTTGGGGCAATTCACCCCTCCACTTT. Its protein product is CASSPYGTWGNSPLHF. The variable domain in full, completed from reference TRBV18 and TRBJ1-6, reads NAGVMQNPRHLVRRRGQEARLRCSPMKGHSHVYWYRQLPEEGLKFMVYLQKENIIDESGMPKERFSAEFPKEGPSILRIQQVVRGDSAAYFCASSPYGTWGNSPLHFGNGTRLTVT.

The rearrangement joins TRBV3-1 (or the pseudogene TRBV3-2) to TRBJ2-1, with 11 bases that match TRBD2. V shed 3 bases, J shed 7 bases, and the junction held 5 bases outside the gene matches. CDR1 is LGHDT, CDR2 YNNKEL, per germline (reference sequence). The CDR3 totals 15 residues. The CDR3 reads CASSQGSGRANEQFF. As DNA, the CDR3 is TGTGCCAGCAGCCAGGGTAGCGGGAGGGCGAATGAGCAGTTCTTC.

This clone was recorded once. This sequence joins TRBV11-2 and TRBJ2-5; D might be TRBD2 (6 bases). Between the trimmed V and J ends, which lost 0 bases and 7 bases, there was a span of 6 bases. CDR1 is SGHAT and CDR2 is FQNNGV in the germline V gene. The CDR3 has 12 amino acids. The CDR3 reads CASSLEGGTQYF. The DNA for the CDR3 is TGTGCCAGCAGCTTAGAGGGGGGGACCCAGTACTTC.

The rearrangement links TRBV15 to TRBJ2-5; possible D gene TRBD1, 7 bases. Deletions cut 3 bases from V and 1 base from J, with 12 bases between. Germline CDR1 reads LNHNV; CDR2 reads YYDKDF (reference sequence). This CDR3 has 15 residues. CDR3 sequence: CATSRARGAQETQYF. The CDR3 nucleotides read TGTGCCACCAGCAGGGCCAGGGGGGCCCAAGAGACCCAGTACTTC.

Only a few counts were recorded for this clone. This chain links TRBV28 with TRBJ1-2; maybe TRBD1 (5 bases). V shed 4 bases and J shed 2 bases, with 11 bases lying between them. This CDR3 spans 14 amino acids. CDR1 is MDHEN and CDR2 is SYDVKM in the germline V gene. CDR3 coding DNA: TGTGCCAGCAGTTCTTACAGGAGAAACTATGGCTACACCTTC. It codes for CASSSYRRNYGYTF.

This clone appeared a few times. V usage is TRBV4-3 and J usage is TRBJ2-3; maybe TRBD2 (5 bases). Trimming removed 0 bases at V and 2 bases at J, with 9 bases between. The germline gives CDR1 LGHNA, CDR2 YSLEER. There are 15 residues in the CDR3. The CDR3 reads CASSQDSDFTDTQYF. The CDR3 DNA reads as TGCGCCAGCAGCCAAGATTCGGACTTCACAGATACGCAGTATTTT.